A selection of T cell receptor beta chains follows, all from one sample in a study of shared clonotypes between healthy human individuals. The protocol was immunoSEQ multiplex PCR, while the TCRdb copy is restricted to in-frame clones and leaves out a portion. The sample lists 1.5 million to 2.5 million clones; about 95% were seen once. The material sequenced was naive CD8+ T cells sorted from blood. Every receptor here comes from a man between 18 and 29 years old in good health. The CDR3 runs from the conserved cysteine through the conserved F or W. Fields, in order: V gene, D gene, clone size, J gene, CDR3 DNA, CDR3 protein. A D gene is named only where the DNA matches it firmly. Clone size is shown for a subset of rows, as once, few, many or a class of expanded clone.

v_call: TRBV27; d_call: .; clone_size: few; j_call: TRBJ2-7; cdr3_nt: TGTGCCAGCAGTTTAATAAGGGCCGGCGAGCAGTACTTC; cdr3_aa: CASSLIRAGEQYF
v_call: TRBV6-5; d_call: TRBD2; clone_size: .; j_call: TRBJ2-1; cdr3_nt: TGTGCCAGCAAAGCGGGGGCGCCCTACAATGAGCAGTTCTTC; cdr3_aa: CASKAGAPYNEQFF
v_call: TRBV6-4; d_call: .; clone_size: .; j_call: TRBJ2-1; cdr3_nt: TGTGCCAGCAGTGAAGCCTCCTACAATGAGCAGTTCTTC; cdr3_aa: CASSEASYNEQFF
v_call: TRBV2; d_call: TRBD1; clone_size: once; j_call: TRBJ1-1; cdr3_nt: TGTGCCAGCAGGGGGGACAGAGCTGAAGCTTTCTTT; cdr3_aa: CASRGDRAEAFF
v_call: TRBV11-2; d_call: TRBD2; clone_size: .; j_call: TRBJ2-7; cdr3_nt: TGTGCCAGCATTCTTTCTATAGCGGGAGACGCCTACGAGCAGTACTTC; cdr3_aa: CASILSIAGDAYEQYF
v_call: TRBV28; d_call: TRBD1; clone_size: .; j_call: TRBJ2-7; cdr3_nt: TGTGCCAGCAGAGACAGGGGGTCTACCTACGAGCAGTACTTC; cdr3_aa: CASRDRGSTYEQYF
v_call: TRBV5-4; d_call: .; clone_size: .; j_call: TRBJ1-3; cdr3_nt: TGTGCCAGCAGCCAAGACGGAAACACCATATATTTT; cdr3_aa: CASSQDGNTIYF
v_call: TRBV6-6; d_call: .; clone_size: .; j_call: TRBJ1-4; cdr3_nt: TGTGCCAGCAGTGGCCCGTTGCGGGAAAAACTGTTTTTT; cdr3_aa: CASSGPLREKLFF
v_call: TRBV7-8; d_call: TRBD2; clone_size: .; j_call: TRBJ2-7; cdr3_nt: TGTGCCAGCAGCCCCCGACTAGCGGGAACCGTCTACGAGCAGTACTTC; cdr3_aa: CASSPRLAGTVYEQYF
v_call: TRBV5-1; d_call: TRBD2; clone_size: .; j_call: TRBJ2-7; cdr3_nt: TGCGCCAGCAGCAGGGGACTAGCGGGGGCTATCTACGAGCAGTACTTC; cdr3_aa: CASSRGLAGAIYEQYF
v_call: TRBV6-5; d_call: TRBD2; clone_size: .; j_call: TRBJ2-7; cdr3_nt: TGTGCCAGCAGTTCCCGTAGCGGGAGCTCCTACGAGCAGTACTTC; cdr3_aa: CASSSRSGSSYEQYF
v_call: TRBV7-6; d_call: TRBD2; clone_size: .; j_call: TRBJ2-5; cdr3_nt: TGTGCCAGCAGCTTAGTCGCTAGCGGGAGCGTTAGGGAGACCCAGTACTTC; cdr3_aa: CASSLVASGSVRETQYF
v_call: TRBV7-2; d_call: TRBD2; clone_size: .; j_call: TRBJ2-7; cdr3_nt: TGTGCCAGCAGCCCCCCAGCGGGAGGGCCCGACGAGCAGTACTTC; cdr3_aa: CASSPPAGGPDEQYF
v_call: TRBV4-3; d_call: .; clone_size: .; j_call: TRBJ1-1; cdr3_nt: TGCGCCAGCAGCCAAGATCGCAATTTCGCCGGGACTCCATTGAACACTGAAGCTTTCTTT; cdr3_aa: CASSQDRNFAGTPLNTEAFF
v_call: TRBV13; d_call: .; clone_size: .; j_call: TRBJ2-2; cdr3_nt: TGTGCCAGCAGCTTGGCGGTCACCGGGGAGCTGTTTTTT; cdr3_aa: CASSLAVTGELFF
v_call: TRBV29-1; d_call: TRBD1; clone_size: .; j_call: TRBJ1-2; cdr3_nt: TGCAGCGTTTTCCGGGACAGGGGTGCCTATGGCTACACCTTC; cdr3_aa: CSVFRDRGAYGYTF
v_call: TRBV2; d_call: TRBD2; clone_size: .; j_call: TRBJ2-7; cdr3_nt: TGTGCCAGCAGTGACGTTAGTCTAGCGGGGGAGTGGTACGAGCAGTACTTC; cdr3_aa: CASSDVSLAGEWYEQYF
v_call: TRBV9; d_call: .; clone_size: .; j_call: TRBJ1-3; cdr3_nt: TGTGCCTCAGGACAGTTCTCTGGAAACACCATATATTTT; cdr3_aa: CASGQFSGNTIYF
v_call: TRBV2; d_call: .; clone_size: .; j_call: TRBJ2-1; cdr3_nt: TGTGCCAGCAAGGAGAGCTCTGGGATCGGGGCTTTCTACAATGAGCAGTTCTTC; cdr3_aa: CASKESSGIGAFYNEQFF
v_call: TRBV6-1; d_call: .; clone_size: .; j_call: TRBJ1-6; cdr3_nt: TGTGCCAGCAGTGGGGCTGGAGGGCGAAGCTCCTATAATTCACCCCTCCACTTT; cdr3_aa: CASSGAGGRSSYNSPLHF
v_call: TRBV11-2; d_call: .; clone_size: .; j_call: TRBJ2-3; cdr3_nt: TGTGCCAGCAGCTACCCAGGGGATACGCAGTATTTT; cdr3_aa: CASSYPGDTQYF
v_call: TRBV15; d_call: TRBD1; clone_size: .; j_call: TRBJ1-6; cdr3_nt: TGTGCCACCAGGGACAGGGGTTCACCCCTCCACTTT; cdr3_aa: CATRDRGSPLHF
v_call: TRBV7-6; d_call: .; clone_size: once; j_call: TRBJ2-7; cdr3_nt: TGTGCCAGCAGCTTAATGCAGGGATCGGGCTACGAGCAGTACTTC; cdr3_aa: CASSLMQGSGYEQYF
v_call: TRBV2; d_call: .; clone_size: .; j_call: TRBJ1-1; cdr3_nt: TGTGCCAGCAGTGATGGGTTGAACACTGAAGCTTTCTTT; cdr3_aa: CASSDGLNTEAFF
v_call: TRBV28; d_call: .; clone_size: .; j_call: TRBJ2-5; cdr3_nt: TGTGCCAGCAGTTTAGACTTTGGGGGAGAGACCCAGTACTTC; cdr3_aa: CASSLDFGGETQYF
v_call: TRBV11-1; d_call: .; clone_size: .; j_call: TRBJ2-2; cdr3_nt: TGTGCCAGCAGCTTAGGGTCCTTGAACACCGGGGAGCTGTTTTTT; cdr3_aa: CASSLGSLNTGELFF
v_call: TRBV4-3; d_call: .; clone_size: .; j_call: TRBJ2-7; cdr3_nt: TGCGCCAGCAGCCTGGTCTACCCAAGCTCCTACGAGCAGTACTTC; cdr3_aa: CASSLVYPSSYEQYF
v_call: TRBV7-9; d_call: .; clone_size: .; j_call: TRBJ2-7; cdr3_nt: TGTGCCAGCAGCTTAGCGGCGGGAAACTCCTACGAGCAGTACTTC; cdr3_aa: CASSLAAGNSYEQYF
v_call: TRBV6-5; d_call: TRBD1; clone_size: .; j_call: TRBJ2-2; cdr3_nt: TGTGCCAGCTATAAGGACAGGGCCACCGGGGAGCTGTTTTTT; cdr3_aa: CASYKDRATGELFF
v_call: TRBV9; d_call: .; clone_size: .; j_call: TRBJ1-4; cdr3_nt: TGTGCCAGCAGCTCCCCACGGGAGGGCCTCAATGAAAAACTGTTTTTT; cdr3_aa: CASSSPREGLNEKLFF
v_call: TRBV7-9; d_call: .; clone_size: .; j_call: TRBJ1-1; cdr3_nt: TGTGCCAGCAGCTTAGCCGTCACTAGGGTGAACACTGAAGCTTTCTTT; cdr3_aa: CASSLAVTRVNTEAFF
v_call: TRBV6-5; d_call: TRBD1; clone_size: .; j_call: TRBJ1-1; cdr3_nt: TGTGCCAGCAGTTACTCAGAGGGGGCAGGTGAAGCTTTCTTT; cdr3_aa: CASSYSEGAGEAFF
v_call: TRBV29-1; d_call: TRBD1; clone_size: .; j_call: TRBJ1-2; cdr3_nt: TGCAGCGTCCTGGACAGGGAGGATGGCTACACCTTC; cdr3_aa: CSVLDREDGYTF
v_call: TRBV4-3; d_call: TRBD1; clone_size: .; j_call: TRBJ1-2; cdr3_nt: TGCGCCAGCAGCCCCGGGACAGGGGGCAGCTTTAACTATGGCTACACCTTC; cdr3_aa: CASSPGTGGSFNYGYTF
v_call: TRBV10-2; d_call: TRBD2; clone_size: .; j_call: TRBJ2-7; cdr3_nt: TGCGCCAGCCGCGTAGGAGCGGGGGTGTCCTACGAGCAGTACTTC; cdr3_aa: CASRVGAGVSYEQYF
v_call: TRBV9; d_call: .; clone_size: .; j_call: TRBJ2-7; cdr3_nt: TGTGCCAGCAGCGTAGGGGGGGACCACTACGAGCAGTACTTC; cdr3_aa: CASSVGGDHYEQYF
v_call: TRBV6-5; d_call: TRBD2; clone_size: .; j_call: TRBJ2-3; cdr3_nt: TGTGCCAGCAGTTGGATAACTAGCGGGGGGCATACGCAGTATTTT; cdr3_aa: CASSWITSGGHTQYF
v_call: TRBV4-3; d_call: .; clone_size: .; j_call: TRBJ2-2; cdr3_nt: TGCGCCAGCAGCCAAGGGCTTAACACCGGGGAGCTGTTTTTT; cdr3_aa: CASSQGLNTGELFF
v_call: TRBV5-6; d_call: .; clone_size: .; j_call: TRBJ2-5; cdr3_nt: TGTGCCAGCAGCTTGGGGGGTGGGTCGACCCAGTACTTC; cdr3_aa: CASSLGGGSTQYF
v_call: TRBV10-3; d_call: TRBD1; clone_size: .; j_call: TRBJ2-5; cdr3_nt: TGTGCCATCACCGGGGACAGGGGGCTAGTCGAGACCCAGTACTTC; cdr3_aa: CAITGDRGLVETQYF
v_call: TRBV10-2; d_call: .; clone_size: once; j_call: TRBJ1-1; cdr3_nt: TGCGCCAGCAGTGAGGGCCCCCCATTGATTAACACTGAAGCTTTCTTT; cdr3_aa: CASSEGPPLINTEAFF
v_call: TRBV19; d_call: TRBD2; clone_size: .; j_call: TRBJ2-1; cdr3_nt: TGTGCCAGTAGTTCGACTAGCGCCAATGAGCAGTTCTTC; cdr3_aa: CASSSTSANEQFF
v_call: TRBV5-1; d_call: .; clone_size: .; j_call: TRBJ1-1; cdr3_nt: TGCGCCAGCAGCGGGGCCGGGACACCTCATTCTGAAGCTTTCTTT; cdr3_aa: CASSGAGTPHSEAFF
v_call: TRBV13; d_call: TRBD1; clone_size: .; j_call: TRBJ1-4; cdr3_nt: TGTGCCAGCAGCGTGACAGGGGGACAGGAAAAACTGTTTTTT; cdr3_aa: CASSVTGGQEKLFF
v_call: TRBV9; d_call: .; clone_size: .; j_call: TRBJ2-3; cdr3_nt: TGTGCCAGCAGCGGCTGGGATATGAATACGCAGTATTTT; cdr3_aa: CASSGWDMNTQYF